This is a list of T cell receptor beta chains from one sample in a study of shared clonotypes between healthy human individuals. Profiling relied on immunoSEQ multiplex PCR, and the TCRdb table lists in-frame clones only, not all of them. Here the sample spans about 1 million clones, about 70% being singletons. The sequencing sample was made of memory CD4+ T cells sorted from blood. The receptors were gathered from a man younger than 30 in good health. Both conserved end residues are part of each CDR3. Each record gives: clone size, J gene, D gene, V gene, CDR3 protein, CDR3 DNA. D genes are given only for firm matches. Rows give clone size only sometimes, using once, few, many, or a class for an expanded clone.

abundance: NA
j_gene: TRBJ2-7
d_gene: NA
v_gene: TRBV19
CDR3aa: CASSMGGSNYEQYF
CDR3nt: TGTGCCAGTAGTATGGGTGGGAGTAACTACGAGCAGTACTTC

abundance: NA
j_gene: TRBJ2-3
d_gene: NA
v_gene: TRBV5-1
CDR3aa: CASSLEAHGGTDTQYF
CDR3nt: TGCGCCAGCAGCTTGGAGGCTCATGGTGGCACAGATACGCAGTATTTT

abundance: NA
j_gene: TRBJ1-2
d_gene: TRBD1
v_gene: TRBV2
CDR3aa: CANPGQGGYTF
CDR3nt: TGTGCCAACCCCGGACAGGGCGGCTACACCTTC

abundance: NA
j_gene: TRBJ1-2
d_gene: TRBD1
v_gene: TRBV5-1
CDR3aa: CASSPGQGSNYGYTF
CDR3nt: TGCGCCAGCAGCCCAGGACAGGGGTCTAACTATGGCTACACCTTC

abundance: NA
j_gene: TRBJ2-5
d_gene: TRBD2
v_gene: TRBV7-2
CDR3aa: CASSTRLAGARGTQYF
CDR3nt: TGTGCCAGCAGCACCCGACTAGCGGGGGCCAGAGGGACCCAGTACTTC

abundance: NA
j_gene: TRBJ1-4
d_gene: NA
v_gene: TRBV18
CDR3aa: CASSPPLTEELFF
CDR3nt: TGTGCCAGCTCACCACCGTTGACCGAGGAACTGTTTTTT

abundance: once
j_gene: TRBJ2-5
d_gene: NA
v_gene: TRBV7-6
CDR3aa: CASSLGTEKETQYF
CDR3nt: TGTGCCAGCAGCTTAGGGACAGAGAAAGAGACCCAGTACTTC

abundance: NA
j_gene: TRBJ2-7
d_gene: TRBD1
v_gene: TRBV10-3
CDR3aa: CAMSRGTESYEQYF
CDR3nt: TGTGCCATGTCCAGGGGGACGGAGTCCTACGAGCAGTACTTC

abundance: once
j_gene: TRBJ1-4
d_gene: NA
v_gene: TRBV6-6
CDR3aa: CASSYHDRTREKLFF
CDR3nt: TGTGCCAGCAGTTACCACGACAGAACAAGGGAAAAACTGTTTTTT

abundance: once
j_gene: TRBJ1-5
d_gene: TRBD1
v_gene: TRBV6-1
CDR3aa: CASSDDRGRLSNQPQHF
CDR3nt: TGTGCCAGCAGTGATGACAGGGGGCGGCTTAGCAATCAGCCCCAGCATTTT

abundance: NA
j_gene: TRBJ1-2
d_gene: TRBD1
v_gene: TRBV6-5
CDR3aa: CASSYDRAGYTF
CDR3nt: TGTGCCAGCAGTTACGACAGGGCGGGCTATACCTTC

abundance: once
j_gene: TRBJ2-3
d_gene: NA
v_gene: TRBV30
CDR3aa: CAWGWVTGTQYF
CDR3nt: TGTGCCTGGGGGTGGGTGACTGGTACGCAGTATTTT

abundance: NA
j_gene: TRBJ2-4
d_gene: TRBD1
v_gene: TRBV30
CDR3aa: CAWSPGQGNIQYF
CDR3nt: TGTGCCTGGAGCCCCGGACAGGGCAACATTCAGTACTTC

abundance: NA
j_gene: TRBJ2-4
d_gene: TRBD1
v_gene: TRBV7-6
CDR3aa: CASSPRRTGQAKNIQYF
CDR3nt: TGTGCCAGCAGCCCGCGCCGGACAGGTCAAGCCAAAAACATTCAGTACTTC

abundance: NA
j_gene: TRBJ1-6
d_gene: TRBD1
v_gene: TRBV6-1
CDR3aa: CASSEARQGGRPLHF
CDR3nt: TGTGCCAGCAGTGAAGCGCGACAGGGTGGTCGACCCCTCCACTTT

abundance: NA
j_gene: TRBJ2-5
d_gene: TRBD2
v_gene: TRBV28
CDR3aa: CASSFDGSGGYQETQYF
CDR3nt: TGTGCCAGCAGTTTCGATGGGAGCGGGGGGTACCAAGAGACCCAGTACTTC

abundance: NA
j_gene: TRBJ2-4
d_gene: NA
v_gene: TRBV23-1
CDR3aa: CASSQGRPGRAIQYF
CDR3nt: TGCGCCAGCAGTCAAGGACGACCGGGACGCGCCATTCAGTACTTC

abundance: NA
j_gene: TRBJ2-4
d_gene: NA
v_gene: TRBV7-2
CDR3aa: CASSLPDWGGTLAKNIQYF
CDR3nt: TGTGCCAGCAGCTTACCCGACTGGGGCGGGACCTTAGCCAAAAACATTCAGTACTTC

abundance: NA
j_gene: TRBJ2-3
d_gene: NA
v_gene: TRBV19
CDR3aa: CASSPDSPRADTQYF
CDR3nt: TGTGCCAGTAGCCCGGACAGTCCGAGGGCAGATACGCAGTATTTT

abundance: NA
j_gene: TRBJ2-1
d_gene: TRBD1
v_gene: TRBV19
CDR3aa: CASSRTGGGYNEQFF
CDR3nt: TGTGCCAGTAGTAGGACAGGGGGCGGATACAATGAGCAGTTCTTC

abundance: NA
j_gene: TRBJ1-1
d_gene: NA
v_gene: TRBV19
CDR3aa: CASSIKGYTEAFF
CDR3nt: TGTGCCAGTAGTATAAAGGGTTACACTGAAGCTTTCTTT

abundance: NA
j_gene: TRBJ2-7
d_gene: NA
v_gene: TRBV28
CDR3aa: CASEGAGGGYEQYF
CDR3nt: TGTGCCAGCGAGGGGGCAGGGGGAGGCTACGAGCAGTACTTC

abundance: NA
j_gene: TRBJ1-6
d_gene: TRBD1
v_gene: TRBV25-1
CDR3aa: CASSEVRGVGSPLHF
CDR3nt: TGTGCCAGCAGTGAGGTCAGGGGGGTAGGTTCACCCCTCCACTTT

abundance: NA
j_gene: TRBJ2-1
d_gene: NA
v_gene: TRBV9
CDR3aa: CASSVAEGSYNEQFF
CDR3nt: TGTGCCAGCAGCGTAGCGGAGGGATCCTACAATGAGCAGTTCTTC

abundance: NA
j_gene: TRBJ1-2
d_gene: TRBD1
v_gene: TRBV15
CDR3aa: CATSRGQGPTGGYTF
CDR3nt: TGTGCCACCAGCAGAGGACAGGGTCCCACGGGTGGCTACACCTTC

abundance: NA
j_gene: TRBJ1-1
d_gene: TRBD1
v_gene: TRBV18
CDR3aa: CASSPFQGGNTEAFF
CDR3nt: TGTGCCAGCTCACCTTTCCAGGGGGGGAACACTGAAGCTTTCTTT

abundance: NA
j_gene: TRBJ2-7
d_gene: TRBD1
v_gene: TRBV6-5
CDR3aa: CASSLTSGTGLYEQYF
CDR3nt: TGTGCCAGCAGTTTGACCAGCGGGACAGGGCTCTACGAGCAGTACTTC

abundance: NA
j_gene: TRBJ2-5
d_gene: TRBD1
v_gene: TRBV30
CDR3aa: CAWAKGGTGTQYF
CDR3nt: TGTGCCTGGGCTAAAGGGGGCACAGGGACCCAGTACTTC

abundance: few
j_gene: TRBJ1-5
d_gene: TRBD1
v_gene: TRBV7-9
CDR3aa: CATGTGDNQPQHF
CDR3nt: TGTGCTACCGGGACAGGAGACAATCAGCCCCAGCATTTT

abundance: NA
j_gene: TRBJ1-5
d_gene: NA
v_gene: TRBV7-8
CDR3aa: CASSQGSGYHQPQHF
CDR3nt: TGTGCCAGCAGCCAAGGTAGCGGATACCATCAGCCCCAGCATTTT

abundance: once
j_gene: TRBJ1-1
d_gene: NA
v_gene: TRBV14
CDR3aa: CASSQAVVGFRNTEAFF
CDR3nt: TGTGCCAGCAGCCAAGCGGTGGTCGGGTTTCGAAACACTGAAGCTTTCTTT

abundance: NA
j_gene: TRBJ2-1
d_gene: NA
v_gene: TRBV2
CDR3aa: CASSSEYNEQFF
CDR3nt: TGTGCCAGCAGTAGTGAATACAATGAGCAGTTCTTC

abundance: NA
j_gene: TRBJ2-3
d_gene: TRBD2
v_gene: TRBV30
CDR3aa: CAWRIASGGGTQYF
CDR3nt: TGTGCCTGGAGGATCGCCAGTGGGGGGGGTACGCAGTATTTT

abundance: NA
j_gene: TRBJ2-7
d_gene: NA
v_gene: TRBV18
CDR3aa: CASSPNSGAYEQYF
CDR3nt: TGTGCCAGCTCACCTAATTCCGGGGCCTACGAGCAGTACTTC

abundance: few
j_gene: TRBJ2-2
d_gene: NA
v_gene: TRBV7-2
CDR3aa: CASSFGGPNTGELFF
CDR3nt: TGTGCCAGCAGCTTCGGGGGTCCGAACACCGGGGAGCTGTTTTTT

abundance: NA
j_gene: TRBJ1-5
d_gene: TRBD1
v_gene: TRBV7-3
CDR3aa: CASSAGTGGNQPQHF
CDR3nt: TGTGCCAGCAGCGCCGGGACAGGGGGCAACCAGCCCCAGCATTTT

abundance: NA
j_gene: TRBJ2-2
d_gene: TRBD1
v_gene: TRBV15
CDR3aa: CATQPAGQGATGELFF
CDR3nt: TGTGCCACCCAGCCGGCGGGACAGGGGGCCACCGGGGAGCTGTTTTTT

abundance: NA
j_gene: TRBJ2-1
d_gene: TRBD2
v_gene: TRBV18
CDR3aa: CASSPRTSGGSYNEQFF
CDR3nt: TGTGCCAGCTCTCCCAGGACTAGCGGGGGGTCTTACAATGAGCAGTTCTTC

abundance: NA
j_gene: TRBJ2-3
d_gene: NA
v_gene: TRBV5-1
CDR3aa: CASSLGTGTDTQYF
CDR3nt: TGCGCCAGCAGCTTGGGGACAGGCACAGATACGCAGTATTTT

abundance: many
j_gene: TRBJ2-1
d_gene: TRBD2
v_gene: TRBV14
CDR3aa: CASANSGGGQNEQFF
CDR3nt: TGTGCCAGCGCTAATAGCGGGGGAGGGCAGAATGAGCAGTTCTTC

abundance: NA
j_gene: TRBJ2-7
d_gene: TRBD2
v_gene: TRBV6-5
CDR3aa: CATQIAGYGYEQYF
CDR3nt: TGTGCCACCCAGATAGCGGGATATGGGTACGAGCAGTACTTC

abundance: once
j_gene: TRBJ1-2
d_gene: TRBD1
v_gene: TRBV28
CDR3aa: CASRGRGRGYGYTF
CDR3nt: TGTGCCAGCAGGGGGAGGGGGCGCGGCTATGGCTACACCTTC

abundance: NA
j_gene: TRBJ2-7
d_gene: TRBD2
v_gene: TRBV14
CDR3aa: CASSQGLAVTYEQYF
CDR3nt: TGTGCCAGCAGCCAGGGACTAGCGGTTACCTACGAGCAGTACTTC

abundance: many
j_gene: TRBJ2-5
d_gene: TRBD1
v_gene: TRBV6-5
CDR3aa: CASSSYQGQLQYF
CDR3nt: TGTGCCAGCAGTTCCTATCAGGGACAGCTCCAGTACTTC

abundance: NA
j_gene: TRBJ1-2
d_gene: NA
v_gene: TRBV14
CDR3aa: CASSQDLRDYGYTF
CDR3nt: TGTGCCAGCAGCCAAGATTTAAGGGACTATGGCTACACCTTC

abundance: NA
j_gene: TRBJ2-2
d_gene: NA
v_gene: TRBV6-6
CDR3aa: CASSYGGGTGELFF
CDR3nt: TGTGCCAGCAGTTACGGTGGGGGTACGGGGGAGCTGTTTTTT

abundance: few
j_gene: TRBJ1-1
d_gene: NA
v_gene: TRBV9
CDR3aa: CASSVAANTEAFF
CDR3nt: TGTGCCAGCAGCGTAGCTGCGAACACTGAAGCTTTCTTT

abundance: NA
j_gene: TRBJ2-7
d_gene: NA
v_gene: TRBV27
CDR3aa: CASTSGSGGAYEQYF
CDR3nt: TGTGCCAGCACCTCGGGGTCTGGCGGCGCCTACGAGCAGTACTTC

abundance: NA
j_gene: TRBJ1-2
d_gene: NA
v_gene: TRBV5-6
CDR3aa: CASSGGWGYTF
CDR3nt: TGTGCCAGCTCTGGGGGCTGGGGCTACACCTTC

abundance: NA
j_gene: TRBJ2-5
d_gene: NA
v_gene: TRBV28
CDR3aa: CASSSPGGRETQYF
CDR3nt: TGTGCCAGCAGTTCCCCGGGCGGTCGAGAGACCCAGTACTTC

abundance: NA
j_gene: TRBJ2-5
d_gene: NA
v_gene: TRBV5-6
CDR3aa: CASSLAGAALGTQYF
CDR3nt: TGTGCCAGCAGCTTGGCGGGAGCGGCGCTCGGGACCCAGTACTTC

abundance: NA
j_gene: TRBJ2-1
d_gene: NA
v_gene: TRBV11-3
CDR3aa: CALHHNEQFF
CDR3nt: TGTGCCCTCCACCACAATGAGCAGTTCTTC

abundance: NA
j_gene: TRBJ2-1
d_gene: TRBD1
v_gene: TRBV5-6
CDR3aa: CASSPGTGVTYNEQFF
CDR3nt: TGTGCCAGCAGCCCCGGGACAGGGGTAACCTACAATGAGCAGTTCTTC